This T cell receptor beta chain was observed in a study of CXCR3-negative and CXCR3-positive naive CD8 T cells (dated by TCRdb to about 2019). Concerning the study at large: About 150 million TRB reads were obtained in total, roughly 1.5 +/- 0.3 million reads per library. The diversity and physicochemical repertoire analyses included about a dozen donors pooled from two independent experiments. The TRBV-TRBJ cluster analysis covered naive subsets from several donors and memory cells from 3 donors. Results the study describes overall, beyond this receptor: Freshly isolated PBMCs were used for most assays because CXCR3 expression went down partially after cryopreservation. Comparably high repertoire diversity was found in both naive subsets, whereas much lower repertoire diversity was found in memory CD8+ T cells. TRB CDR3s from CXCR3-positive naive cells showed higher hydrophobicity (lower Kidera factor 4), lower energy, and higher strength and volume indices than CXCR3-negative naive cells. Because surface CD5, which is linked to self-reactivity in mice, was comparable between the naive subsets, TCR interaction strength was also inferred from TRB CDR3 physicochemical properties. Naive CXCR3-negative and CXCR3-positive cells from the same donor showed similar TRBV-TRBJ usage, whereas memory cells showed distinct patterns.

For every CD8+ T cell subset, about 300,000 cells were flow-sorted straight into RLT lysis buffer, and each subset was sorted in triplicate. Naive CD8+ T cells were defined stringently as CD45RO-CCR7+CD27+CD95- to exclude memory contaminants. Peripheral blood mononuclear cells were isolated from buffy coats by standard density gradient centrifugation. Naive CXCR3-negative and CXCR3-positive CD8+ T cells were flow-sorted on a FACSAria III. Total RNA was extracted from sorted cells using an RNeasy Mini Kit. Concerning this clonotype: Its recognized antigen is unknown.

Sequencing instrument: NextSeq 550. The Human TCR Profiling Kit (MiLaboratory) was used to make UMI-labeled 5' RACE TRB cDNA libraries. The full amount of extracted RNA was used for cDNA synthesis, and the full amount of resulting cDNA was used for PCR amplification. Libraries were prepared in parallel with an identical number of PCR cycles. In the paper's pipeline: About 50,000 +/- 10,000 unique UMI-labeled TRB cDNA molecules per library were extracted with MIGEC and MiXCR, with at least two reads per UMI required. On average, each library contained approximately 40,000 +/- 10,000 functional in-frame TRB CDR3 nucleotide clonotypes without stop codons. Diversity metrics, including normalized Shannon-Wiener and Chao1, were computed in VDJtools after downsampling to 5000 UMI-labeled TRB molecules per sample. VDJtools computed clonotype-size-weighted physicochemical properties of the central five CDR3 residues: interaction energy, strength, volume and Kidera factor 4. TCRdb reprocessed the raw reads; every CDR3 protein sequence is a single record, and DNA is not supplied. TCRdb, rather than the study authors, made the V and J calls. The table for this sample shows over 35,000 distinct CDR3 sequences. 2.5% of the sample is taken by the ten largest.

This TCR was sampled from a human donor in good health. Some clones in this sample may be carry-over from other donors' samples. The sequenced sample was naive CXCR3- CD8+ T cells from blood. What this sample's cell subset or site label stands for: CD45RO-CCR7+CD27+CD95- naive CD8+ T cells lacking CXCR3 (TNR3-).

The encoded CDR3 is CASSYGGGPPVERYF. The chain is encoded by TRBV7-6 joined to TRBJ2-7; TCRdb selects TRBD2, and the lack of DNA leaves this call unchecked. Spanning cysteine to phenylalanine, the CDR3 consists of 15 amino acids. Only the protein sequence is given. As encoded in the germline V gene, CDR1 is SGHVS while CDR2 is FNYEAQ. With the rest looked up from the reference TRBV7-6 and TRBJ2-7 genes rather than sequenced, the full variable domain is GAGVSQSPRYKVTKRGQDVALRCDPISGHVSLYWYRQALGQGPEFLTYFNYEAQQDKSGLPNDRFSAERPEGSISTLTIQRTEQRDSAMYRCASSYGGGPPVERYFGPGTRLTVT.